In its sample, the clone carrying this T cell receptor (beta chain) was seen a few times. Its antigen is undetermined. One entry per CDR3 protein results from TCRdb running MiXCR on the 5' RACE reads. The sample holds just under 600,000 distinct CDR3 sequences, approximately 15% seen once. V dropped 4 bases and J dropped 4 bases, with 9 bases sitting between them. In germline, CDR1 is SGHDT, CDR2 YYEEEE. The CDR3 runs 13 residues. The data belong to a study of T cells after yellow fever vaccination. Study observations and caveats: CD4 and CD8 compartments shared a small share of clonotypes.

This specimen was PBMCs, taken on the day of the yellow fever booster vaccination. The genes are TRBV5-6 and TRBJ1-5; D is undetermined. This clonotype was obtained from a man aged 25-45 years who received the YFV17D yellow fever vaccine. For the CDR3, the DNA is TGTGCCAGCAGCCCGGACCCTAATCAGCCCCAGCATTTT. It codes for CASSPDPNQPQHF.